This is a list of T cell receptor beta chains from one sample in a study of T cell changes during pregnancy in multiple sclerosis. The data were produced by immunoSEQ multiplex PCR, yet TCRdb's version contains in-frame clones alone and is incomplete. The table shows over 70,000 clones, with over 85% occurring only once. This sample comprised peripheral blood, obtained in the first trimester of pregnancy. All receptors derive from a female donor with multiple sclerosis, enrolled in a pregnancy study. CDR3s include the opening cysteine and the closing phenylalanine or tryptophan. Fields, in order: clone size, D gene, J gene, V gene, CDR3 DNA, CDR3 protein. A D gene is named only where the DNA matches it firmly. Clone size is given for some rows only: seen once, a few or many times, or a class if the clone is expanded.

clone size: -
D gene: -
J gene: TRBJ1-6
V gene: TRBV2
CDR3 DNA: TGTGCCAGCCTTCCCGTGACAGTAGGGGGTAATTCACCCCTCCACTTT
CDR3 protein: CASLPVTVGGNSPLHF

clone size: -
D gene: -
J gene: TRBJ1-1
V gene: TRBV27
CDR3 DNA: TGTGCCAGCAGCCCTAGGGGCACTGAAGCTTTCTTT
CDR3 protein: CASSPRGTEAFF

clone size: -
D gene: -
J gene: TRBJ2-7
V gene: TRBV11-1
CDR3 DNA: TGTGCCAGCAGCTTAAATTACAGGGCCTACGAGCAGTACTTC
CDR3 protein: CASSLNYRAYEQYF

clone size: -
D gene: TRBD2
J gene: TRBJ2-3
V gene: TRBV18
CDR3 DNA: TGTGCCAGCTCACCACCCCGGCGGGGGGGTAACACAGATACGCAGTATTTT
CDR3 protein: CASSPPRRGGNTDTQYF

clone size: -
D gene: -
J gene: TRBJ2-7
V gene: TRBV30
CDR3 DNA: TGTGCCTGGAGTGGAGCCCGTTACGAGCAGTACTTC
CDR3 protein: CAWSGARYEQYF

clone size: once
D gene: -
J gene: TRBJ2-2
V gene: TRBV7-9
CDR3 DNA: TGTGCCAGCAGCTTCCCGTCCGGGGAGCTGTTTTTT
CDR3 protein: CASSFPSGELFF

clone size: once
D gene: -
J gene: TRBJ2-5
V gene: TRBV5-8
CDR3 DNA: TGTGCCAGCAGCTACCGTTGGGCCGGGACTCCAAAAGAGACCCAGTACTTC
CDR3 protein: CASSYRWAGTPKETQYF

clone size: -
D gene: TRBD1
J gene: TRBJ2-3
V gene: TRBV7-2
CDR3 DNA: TGTGCCAGCAGCATGGACAGGGGGCATAAAGATACGCAGTATTTT
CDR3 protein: CASSMDRGHKDTQYF

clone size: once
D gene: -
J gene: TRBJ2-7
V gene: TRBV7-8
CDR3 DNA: TGTGCCAGCAGCCTAGCGACCGACAGCTCCTACGAGCAGTACTTC
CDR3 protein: CASSLATDSSYEQYF

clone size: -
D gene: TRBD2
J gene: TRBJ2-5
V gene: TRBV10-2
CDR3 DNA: TGCGCCAGCAGGCCTAGCGGGGGGGCCCCGGAGACCCAGTACTTC
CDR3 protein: CASRPSGGAPETQYF

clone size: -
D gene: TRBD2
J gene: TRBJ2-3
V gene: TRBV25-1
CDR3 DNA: TGTGCCACCGCATCCCCGGGGGGGTTAGATACGCAGTATTTT
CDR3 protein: CATASPGGLDTQYF

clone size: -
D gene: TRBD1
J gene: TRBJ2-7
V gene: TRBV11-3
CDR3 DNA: TGTGCCAGCAGCTCCGGACAGGGGGCCCCGGACGAGCAGTACTTC
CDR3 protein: CASSSGQGAPDEQYF

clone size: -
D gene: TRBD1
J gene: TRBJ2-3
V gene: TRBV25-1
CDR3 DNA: TGTGCCAGCAGTTCTGCCCCGGGACAGGGGCGGTATACGCAGTATTTT
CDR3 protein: CASSSAPGQGRYTQYF

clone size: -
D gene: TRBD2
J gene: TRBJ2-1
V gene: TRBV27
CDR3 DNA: TGTGCCAGCAGGGCTAGCGGGGGGGCCTTTGGATTCTTC
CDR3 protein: CASRASGGAFGFF

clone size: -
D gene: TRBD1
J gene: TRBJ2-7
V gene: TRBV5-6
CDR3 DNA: TGTGCCAGCAGCCTCCAGGACAGGGGGGCCTACGAGCAGTACTTC
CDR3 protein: CASSLQDRGAYEQYF

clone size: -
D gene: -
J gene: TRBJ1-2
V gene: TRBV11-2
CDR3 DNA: TGTGCCAGCGGATGGACAGATTATGGCTACACCTTC
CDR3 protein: CASGWTDYGYTF

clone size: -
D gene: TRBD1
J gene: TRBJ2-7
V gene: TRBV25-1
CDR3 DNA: TGTGCCAGCAGTGAATCCCGGGACAGAGAAAAAAAGCGGCAGTACTTC
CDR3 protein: CASSESRDREKKRQYF

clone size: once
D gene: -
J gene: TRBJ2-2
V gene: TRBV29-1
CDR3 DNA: TGCAGCGCCCGCCACGGGGGTGCGAGCACCGGGGAGCTGTTTTTT
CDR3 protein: CSARHGGASTGELFF

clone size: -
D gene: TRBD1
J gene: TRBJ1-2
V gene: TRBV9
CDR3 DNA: TGTGCCAGCAGCTCCGATCACAGGGGGAGCTATGGCTACACCTTC
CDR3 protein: CASSSDHRGSYGYTF

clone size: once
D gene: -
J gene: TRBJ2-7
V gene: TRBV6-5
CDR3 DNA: TGTGCCAGCAGCCGCAACAGGGCTGGCGAGCAGTACTTC
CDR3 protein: CASSRNRAGEQYF

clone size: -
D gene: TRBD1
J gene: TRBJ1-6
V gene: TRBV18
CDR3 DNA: TGTGCCAGCACAACCGGGACAGGGAGTTCACCCCTCCACTTT
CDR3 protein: CASTTGTGSSPLHF

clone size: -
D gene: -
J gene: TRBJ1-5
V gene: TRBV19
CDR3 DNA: TGTGCCAGTATAAGCACAGGCAATCAGCCCCAGCATTTT
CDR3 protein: CASISTGNQPQHF

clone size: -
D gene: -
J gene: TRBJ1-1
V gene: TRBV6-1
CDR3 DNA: TGTGCCAGCAGTGAACACGCCTTCCGGTCTGAAGCTTTCTTT
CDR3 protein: CASSEHAFRSEAFF

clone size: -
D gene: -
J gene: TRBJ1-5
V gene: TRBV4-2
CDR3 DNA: TGTGCCAGCAGCCAAGAAAGAGGGTTGGGAAGCAATCAGCCCCAGCATTTT
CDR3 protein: CASSQERGLGSNQPQHF

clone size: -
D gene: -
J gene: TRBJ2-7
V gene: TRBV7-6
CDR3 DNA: TGTGCCAGCAGCTACCGACAGAGCTCCTACGAGCAGTACTTC
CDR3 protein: CASSYRQSSYEQYF

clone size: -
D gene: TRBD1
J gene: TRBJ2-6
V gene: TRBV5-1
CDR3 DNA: TGCGCCAGCAGCTTTAAGGGGGCAACCTCTGGGGCCAACGTCCTGACTTTC
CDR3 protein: CASSFKGATSGANVLTF

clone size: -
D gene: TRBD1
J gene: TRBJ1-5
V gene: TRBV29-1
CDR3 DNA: TGCAGCGCCGGACAGGCGAATCAGCCCCAGCATTTT
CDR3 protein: CSAGQANQPQHF

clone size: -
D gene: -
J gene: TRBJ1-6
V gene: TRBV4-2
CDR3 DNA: TGTGCCAGCAGCCAAGTTTGGCAGGCGAGCTCCTATAATTCACCCCTCCACTTT
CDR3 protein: CASSQVWQASSYNSPLHF

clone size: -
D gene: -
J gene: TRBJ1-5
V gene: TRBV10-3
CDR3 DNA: TGTGCCATCAGTGAATCCGGGAATCAGCCCCAGCATTTT
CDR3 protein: CAISESGNQPQHF

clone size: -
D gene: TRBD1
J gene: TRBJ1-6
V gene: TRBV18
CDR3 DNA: TGTGCCAGCTCACGGGGACAGGGTGAAGGTTCACCCCTCCACTTT
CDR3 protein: CASSRGQGEGSPLHF

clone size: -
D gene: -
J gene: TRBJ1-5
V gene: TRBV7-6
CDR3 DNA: TGTGCCAGCAGCTTAAGTACCGGCGGGCTCGGTCAGCCCCAGCATTTT
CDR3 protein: CASSLSTGGLGQPQHF

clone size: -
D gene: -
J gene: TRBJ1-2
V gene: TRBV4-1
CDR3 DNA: TGCGCCAGCAGCCAAGAAAGGGGCAGCTATGGCTACACCTTC
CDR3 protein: CASSQERGSYGYTF

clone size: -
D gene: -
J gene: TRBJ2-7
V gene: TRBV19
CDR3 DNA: TGTGCCAGTAGTATGGGACTTTCGGGGTACGAGCAGTACTTC
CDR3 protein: CASSMGLSGYEQYF

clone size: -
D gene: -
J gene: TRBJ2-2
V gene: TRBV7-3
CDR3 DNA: TGTGCCAGCAGCTTAGGATACGGGACCGGGGAGCTGTTTTTT
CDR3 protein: CASSLGYGTGELFF

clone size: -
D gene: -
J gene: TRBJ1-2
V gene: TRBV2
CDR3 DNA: TGTGCCAGCAGTGAAATTTCTCTCAACTATGGCTACACCTTC
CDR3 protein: CASSEISLNYGYTF

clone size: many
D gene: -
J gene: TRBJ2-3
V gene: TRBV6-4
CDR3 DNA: TGTGCCAGCAGTGACTCGAGTGTTACTAGCACAGATACGCAGTATTTT
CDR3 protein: CASSDSSVTSTDTQYF

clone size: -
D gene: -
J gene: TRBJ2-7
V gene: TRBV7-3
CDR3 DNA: TGTGCCAGCAGCTTAGGAACAGGGCCTTCCTACGAGCAGTACTTC
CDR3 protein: CASSLGTGPSYEQYF

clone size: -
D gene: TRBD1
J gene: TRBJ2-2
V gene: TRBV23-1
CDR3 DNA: TGCGCCAGCAGTCTTGGGGACTCAACGGGACAGGTGGCCGGGGAGCTGTTTTTT
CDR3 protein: CASSLGDSTGQVAGELFF

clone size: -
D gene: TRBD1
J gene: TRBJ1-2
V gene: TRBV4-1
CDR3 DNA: TGCGCCAGCAGCCAAGATCCCCTCAGAAATATGGGACAGCCTAACTATGGCTACACCTTC
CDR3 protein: CASSQDPLRNMGQPNYGYTF

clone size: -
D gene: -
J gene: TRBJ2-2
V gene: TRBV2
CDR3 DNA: TGTGCCAGCAGTGAAGAGAGTTCCTCGAACACCGGGGAGCTGTTTTTT
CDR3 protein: CASSEESSSNTGELFF

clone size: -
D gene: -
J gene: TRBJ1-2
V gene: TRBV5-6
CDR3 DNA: TGTGCCAGCAGCTACAGGGACTATGGCTACACCTTC
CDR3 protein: CASSYRDYGYTF

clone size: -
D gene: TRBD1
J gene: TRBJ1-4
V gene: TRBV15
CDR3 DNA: TGTGCCACCAGCAGAGATCGACAGGGAAATGAAAAACTGTTTTTT
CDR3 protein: CATSRDRQGNEKLFF

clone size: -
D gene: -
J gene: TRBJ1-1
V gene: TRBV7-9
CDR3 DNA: TGTGCCAGCAGCCCCAGCGGACGTATGAACACTGAAGCTTTCTTT
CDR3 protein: CASSPSGRMNTEAFF

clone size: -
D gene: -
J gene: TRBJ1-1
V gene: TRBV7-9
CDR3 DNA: TGTGCCAGCAGCCTCAGGGAGAACACTGAAGCTTTCTTT
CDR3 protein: CASSLRENTEAFF

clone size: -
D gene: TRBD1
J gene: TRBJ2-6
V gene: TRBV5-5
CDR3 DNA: TGTGCCAGCAGCGCCCGGGACAGGGGAAATTCTGGGGCCAACGTCCTGACTTTC
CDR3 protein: CASSARDRGNSGANVLTF

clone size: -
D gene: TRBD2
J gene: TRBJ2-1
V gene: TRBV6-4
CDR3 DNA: TGTGCCAGCAGCTCGGGGGGGGGATTGTACAATGAGCAGTTCTTC
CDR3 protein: CASSSGGGLYNEQFF

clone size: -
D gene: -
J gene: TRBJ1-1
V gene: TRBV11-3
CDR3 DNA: TGTGCCAGCAGCTTATCGGGGCCTTCGGGGGACACTGAAGCTTTCTTT
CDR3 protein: CASSLSGPSGDTEAFF

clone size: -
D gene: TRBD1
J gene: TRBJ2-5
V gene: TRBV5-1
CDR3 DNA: TGCGCCAGCAGCTCGGGACAGCACCAAGAGACCCAGTACTTC
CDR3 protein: CASSSGQHQETQYF

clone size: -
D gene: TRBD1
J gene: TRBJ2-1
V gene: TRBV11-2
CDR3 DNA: TGTGCCAGCAGCTTAGGGGACAGGGACAATGAGCAGTTCTTC
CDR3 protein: CASSLGDRDNEQFF

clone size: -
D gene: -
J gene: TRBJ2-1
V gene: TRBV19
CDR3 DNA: TGTGCCAGTAGTCCGGGAAACTCCTACAATGAGCAGTTCTTC
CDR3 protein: CASSPGNSYNEQFF

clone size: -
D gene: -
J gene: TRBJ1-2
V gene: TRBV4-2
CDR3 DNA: TGTGCCAGCAGCCAAGATTCGGGGGACCCTAACTATGGCTACACCTTC
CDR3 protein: CASSQDSGDPNYGYTF

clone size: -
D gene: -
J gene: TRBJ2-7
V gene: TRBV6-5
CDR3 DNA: TGTGCCAGCAGTTACTCTGCGTCCTACGAGCAGTACTTC
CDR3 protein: CASSYSASYEQYF

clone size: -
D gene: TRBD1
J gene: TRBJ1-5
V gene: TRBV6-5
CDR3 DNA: TGTGCCAGCAGATCACGACAGGGGGCGATTCAGCCCCAGCATTTT
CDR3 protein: CASRSRQGAIQPQHF

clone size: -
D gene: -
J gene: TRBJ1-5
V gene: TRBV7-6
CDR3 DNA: TGTGCCAGCAACTTCAAGTTGGCCCGTCTTCATCAGCCCCAGCATTTT
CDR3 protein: CASNFKLARLHQPQHF

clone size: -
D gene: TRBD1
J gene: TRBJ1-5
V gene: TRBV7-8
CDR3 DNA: TGTGCCAGTTCGCCAGGGACAGGAAATCAGCCCCAGCATTTT
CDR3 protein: CASSPGTGNQPQHF